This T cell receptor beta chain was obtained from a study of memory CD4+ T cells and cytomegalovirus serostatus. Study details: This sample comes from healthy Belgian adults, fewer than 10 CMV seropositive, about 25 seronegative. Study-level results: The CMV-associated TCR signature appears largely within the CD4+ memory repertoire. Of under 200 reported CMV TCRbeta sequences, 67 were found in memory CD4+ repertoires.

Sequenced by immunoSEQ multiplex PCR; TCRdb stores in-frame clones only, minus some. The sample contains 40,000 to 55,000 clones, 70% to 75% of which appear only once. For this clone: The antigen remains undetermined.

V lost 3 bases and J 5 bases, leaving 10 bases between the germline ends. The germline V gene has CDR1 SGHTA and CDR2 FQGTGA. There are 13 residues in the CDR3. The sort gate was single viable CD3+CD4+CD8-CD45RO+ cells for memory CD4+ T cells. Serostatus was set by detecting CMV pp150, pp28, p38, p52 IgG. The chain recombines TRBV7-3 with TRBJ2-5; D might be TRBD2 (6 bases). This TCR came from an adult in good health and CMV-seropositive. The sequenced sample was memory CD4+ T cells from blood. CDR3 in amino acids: CASSLDYRETQYF. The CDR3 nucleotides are TGTGCCAGCAGCTTGGACTACCGCGAGACCCAGTACTTC.